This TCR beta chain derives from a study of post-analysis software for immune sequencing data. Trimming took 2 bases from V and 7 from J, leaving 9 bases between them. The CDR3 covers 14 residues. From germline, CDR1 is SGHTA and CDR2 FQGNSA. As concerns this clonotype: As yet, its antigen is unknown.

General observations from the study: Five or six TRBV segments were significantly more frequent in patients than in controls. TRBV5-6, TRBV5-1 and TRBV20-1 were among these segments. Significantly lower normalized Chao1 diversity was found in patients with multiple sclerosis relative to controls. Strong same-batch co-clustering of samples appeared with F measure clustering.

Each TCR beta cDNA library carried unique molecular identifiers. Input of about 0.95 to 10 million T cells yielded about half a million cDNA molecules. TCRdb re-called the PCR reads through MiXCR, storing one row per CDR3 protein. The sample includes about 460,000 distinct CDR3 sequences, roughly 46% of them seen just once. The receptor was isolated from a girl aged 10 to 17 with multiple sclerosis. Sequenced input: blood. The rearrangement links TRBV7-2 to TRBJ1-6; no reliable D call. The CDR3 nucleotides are TGTGCCAGCAGCTTAATGGTCTTCAATTCACCCCTCCACTTT. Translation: CASSLMVFNSPLHF.